The entry below gives a single T cell receptor (beta chain) sequence along with its context. The antigen is unknown. Germline trimming cut 8 bases from V and 3 bases from J; bases unmatched to any gene: 16. CDR1 and CDR2 (germline): SGHRS, YFSETQ. This CDR3 spans 18 amino acids. The data belong to a study of cytomegalovirus exposure and HLA in healthy donors. The PCR made use of 60 Vbeta and 13 Jbeta primers. The data were produced by immunoSEQ multiplex PCR, yet TCRdb's version contains in-frame clones alone and is incomplete. The top ten hold around 10% of the sample, which has tens of thousands of clones, approximately 77% seen once. Points from the study as a whole: There were about 160 TCR beta chains listed as cytomegalovirus-associated. A likely sequencing artifact accounted for one observed cluster of highly shared sequence variants. Another analysis was done later, and it associated 16,951 TCR beta sequences with HLA alleles at 0.05 false discovery rate. Indistinguishability led to the exclusion of some V segments, TRBV6-2 and TRBV6-3 included.

Sequencing was performed on PBMCs. The clonotype was recovered from a woman in her 40s in good health and CMV-seropositive. This chain links TRBV5-1 with TRBJ2-1; the match to TRBD2 covers 11 bases. This CDR3 reads CASNSGGAFVNFYNEQFF. As DNA, the CDR3 is TGCGCCAGTAATAGCGGGGGGGCTTTCGTTAACTTCTACAATGAGCAGTTCTTC.